Shown below are 15 T cell receptor beta chains from a single sample sequenced in a study of OX40 agonist ivuxolimab in advanced cancers. Measured with immunoSEQ multiplex PCR; TCRdb has only the in-frame clones, and not every one. The sample has about 64,000 clones, 70% to 90% seen once; the top ten hold approximately 1.3%. Sequencing was performed on CD4+ or CD8+ T cells sorted from blood, taken in a trial of the OX40 agonist ivuxolimab. These receptors all come from an adult with an advanced solid tumor such as melanoma, head and neck, liver or kidney cancer.

This chain connects TRBV18 to TRBJ2-5, with TRBD2 matching over 13 bases. V gave up 5 bases and J gave up 5 bases; unmatched junction bases: 2. Germline CDR1 and CDR2: KGHSH and LQKENI. This CDR3 comprises 14 residues. CDR3 loop: CASSTSGGAETQYF. In DNA form, the CDR3 reads TGTGCCAGCTCAACTAGCGGGGGGGCCGAGACCCAGTACTTC.

The chain is built from TRBV5-1 and TRBJ2-7, with D tentatively TRBD1 (6 bases). V was cut by 5 bases and J by 4 bases, with 16 bases left in between. The germline gives CDR1 SGHRS, CDR2 YFSETQ. The CDR3 is 14 amino acids. The CDR3 region is CASRTSGTPYEQYF. CDR3 bases: TGCGCCAGCAGAACCTCCGGGACACCTTACGAGCAGTACTTC.

The V gene is TRBV2, the J gene TRBJ2-5; 13 bases match TRBD2. Germline CDR1 and CDR2: SNHLY and FYNNEI. The CDR3 loop spans 17 amino acids. V dropped 5 bases and J dropped 5; count of bases not matched to a gene: 11. The CDR3 DNA is TGTGCCAGCAGTCCTAGGACTAGCGGGAGTACGGTGGAGACCCAGTACTTC. It specifies CASSPRTSGSTVETQYF. Variable domain in full (rest from reference TRBV2 and TRBJ2-5): EPEVTQTPSHQVTQMGQEVILRCVPISNHLYFYWYRQILGQKVEFLVSFYNNEISEKSEIFDDQFSVERPDGSNFTLKIRSTKLEDSAMYFCASSPRTSGSTVETQYFGPGTRLLVL.

The chain links TRBV6-5 to TRBJ1-1; D uncertain. Per the germline V gene, CDR1 is MNHEY and CDR2 is SVGAGI. V gave up 7 bases and J gave up 1 base, with 10 bases separating them. The CDR3 consists of 13 residues. The CDR3 region is CASTREGNTEAFF. Here the CDR3 DNA reads TGTGCCAGCACCCGCGAGGGGAACACTGAAGCTTTCTTT.

This clone came up a few times. The chain recombines TRBV5-1 with TRBJ1-1; 7 bases match TRBD1. Germline CDR1 is SGHRS and CDR2 is YFSETQ. With 0 bases clipped from V and 11 bases from J, the junction kept 7 bases outside the gene matches. The CDR3 loop spans 13 amino acids. This CDR3 is CASSLGQGGHAFF. Written as DNA, the CDR3 is TGCGCCAGCAGCTTGGGACAGGGAGGACACGCTTTCTTT.

With respect to this clone: Other nucleotide sequences in the sample specify the same CDR3. V gene TRBV9 combines with J gene TRBJ1-5, with unresolved D. Trimming removed 2 bases at V and 0 bases at J, with 9 bases between. The CDR3 has 15 residues. From germline, CDR1 is SGDLS and CDR2 YYNGEE. The CDR3, as DNA: TGTGCCAGCAGCGTTGAGGGATCTAGCAATCAGCCCCAGCATTTT. This gives the protein CASSVEGSSNQPQHF.

With regard to this clone: One end of the junction does not line up with germline, which may come from a read error. The J gene is TRBJ1-2, the V gene TRBV6-1; D not certain. CDR3 length: 17 residues. Germline lookup yields CDR1 MNHNS and CDR2 SASEGT. In DNA form, the CDR3 reads TGTGCCATCAGTGAGTCTGGTGGTCAGGAGCCTAACTATGGCTACACCTTC. Protein sequence: CAISESGGQEPNYGYTF.

J is TRBJ2-7 and V is TRBV7-3, with D hard to call. V lost 0 bases and J 0 bases, leaving 9 bases between the germline ends. The CDR3 length is 15 residues. Germline V gives CDR1 SGHTA, CDR2 FQGTGA. The chain's CDR3 is CASSLTTQNSYEQYF. In DNA form, the CDR3 reads TGTGCCAGCAGCTTAACGACCCAGAACTCCTACGAGCAGTACTTC. The full variable domain, rest sourced from reference TRBV7-3 and TRBJ2-7, is GAGVSQTPSNKVTEKGKYVELRCDPISGHTALYWYRQSLGQGPEFLIYFQGTGAADDSGLPNDRFFAVRPEGSVSTLKIQRTERGDSAVYLCASSLTTQNSYEQYFGPGTRLTVT.

The genes are TRBV11-2 and TRBJ1-1; tentative D call: TRBD1 (6 bases). Trimming stripped 3 bases from V and 5 bases from J, with 7 bases between. This CDR3 has 12 amino acids. CDR1 SGHAT and CDR2 FQNNGV come from the germline V gene. In DNA form, the CDR3 reads TGTGCCAGCAGCTTCGGACAGACTGAAGCTTTCTTT. This encodes CASSFGQTEAFF.

V gene TRBV28 combines with J gene TRBJ1-5; a possible D gene is TRBD1 (5 bases). V lost 3 bases, J lost 6 bases, and 15 bases lay in between. Germline values: CDR1 MDHEN, CDR2 SYDVKM. This CDR3 region has 15 residues. The CDR3 reads CASSFDLGEGQPQHF. In DNA, the CDR3 is TGTGCCAGCAGTTTCGACTTGGGGGAGGGTCAGCCCCAGCATTTT.

This clone was found a few times. V and J are TRBV6-5 and TRBJ2-5; D unresolved. V gave up 6 bases and J gave up 14 bases, with 19 bases separating them. CDR3 length equals 12 residues. The germline V gene has CDR1 MNHEY and CDR2 SVGAGI. CDR3 residues: CASRQARTSLYF. DNA of the CDR3: TGTGCCAGCAGACAAGCCCGGACCTCCCTCTACTTC.

V is TRBV29-1 and J is TRBJ1-4, with D uncertain. The CDR3 loop spans 13 amino acids. With 5 bases removed from V and 8 bases from J, the gap between germline ends came to 15 bases. Germline V gene data show CDR1 as SQVTM and CDR2 as ANQGSEA. CDR3 sequence reads: CSVQLQSGEKLFF. CDR3 in DNA: TGCAGCGTTCAGCTCCAGAGTGGGGAAAAACTGTTTTTT. The variable domain in full, completed from reference TRBV29-1 and TRBJ1-4, reads SAVISQKPSRDICQRGTSLTIQCQVDSQVTMMFWYRQQPGQSLTLIATANQGSEATYESGFVIDKFPISRPNLTFSTLTVSNMSPEDSSIYLCSVQLQSGEKLFFGSGTQLSVL.

The rearrangement joins TRBV5-6 to TRBJ2-5, with 8 bases lining up with TRBD1. The CDR3 runs to 16 residues. Losses at the gene ends were 4 bases for V and 1 base for J; bases not matched to a gene: 9. Germline V gene data show CDR1 as SGHDT and CDR2 as YYEEEE. CDR3 sequence reads: CASSLRQGSFQETQYF. In DNA, the CDR3 is TGTGCCAGCAGCCTTAGACAGGGGTCATTCCAAGAGACCCAGTACTTC. The complete variable domain, with remaining parts taken from reference TRBV5-6 and TRBJ2-5, reads DAGVTQSPTHLIKTRGQQVTLRCSPKSGHDTVSWYQQALGQGPQFIFQYYEEEERQRGNFPDRFSGHQFPNYSSELNVNALLLGDSALYLCASSLRQGSFQETQYFGPGTRLLVL.

The chain recombines TRBV19 with TRBJ2-5; D is perhaps TRBD1 (5 bases). Germline loops: CDR1 LNHDA, CDR2 SQIVND (reference sequence). CDR3 length equals 13 residues. Trimming removed 6 bases from V and 1 base from J, with 9 bases in between. Written as DNA, the CDR3 is TGTGCCAGTAGCCCACAGGTCCAAGAGACCCAGTACTTC. Residues: CASSPQVQETQYF. The full variable domain, with the rest looked up from reference TRBV19 and TRBJ2-5, is DGGITQSPKYLFRKEGQNVTLSCEQNLNHDAMYWYRQDPGQGLRLIYYSQIVNDFQKGDIAEGYSVSREKKESFPLTVTSAQKNPTAFYLCASSPQVQETQYFGPGTRLLVL.

The chain joins TRBV19 to TRBJ2-5; 8 bases are shared with TRBD1. Looked up from germline, CDR1 is LNHDA and CDR2 is SQIVND (reference sequence). CDR3 length: 15 amino acids. V shed 6 bases, J shed 4 bases, and the junction held 10 bases outside the gene matches. The CDR3 DNA sequence: TGTGCCAGTAGGGGTTGGGCAGGGGGCCTAGAGACCCAGTACTTC. Its protein is CASRGWAGGLETQYF.